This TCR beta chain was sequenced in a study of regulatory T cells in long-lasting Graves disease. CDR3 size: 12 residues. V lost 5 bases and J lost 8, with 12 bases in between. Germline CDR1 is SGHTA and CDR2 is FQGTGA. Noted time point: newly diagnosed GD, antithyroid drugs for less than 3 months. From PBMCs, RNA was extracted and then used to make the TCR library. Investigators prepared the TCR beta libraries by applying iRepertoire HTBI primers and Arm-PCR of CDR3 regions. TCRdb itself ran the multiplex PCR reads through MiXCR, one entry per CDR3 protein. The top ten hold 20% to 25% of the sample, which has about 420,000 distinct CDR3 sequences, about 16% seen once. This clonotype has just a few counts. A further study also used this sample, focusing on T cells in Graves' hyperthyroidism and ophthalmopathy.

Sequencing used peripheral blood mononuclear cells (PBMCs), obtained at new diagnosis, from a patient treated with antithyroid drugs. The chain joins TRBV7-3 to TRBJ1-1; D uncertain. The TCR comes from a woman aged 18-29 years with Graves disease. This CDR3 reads CASSPMNSEAFF. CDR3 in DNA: TGTGCCAGCAGCCCTATGAACTCAGAAGCTTTCTTT.